The 4 T cell receptor beta chains given below trace back to one sample, sequenced in a study of blood T cell repertoires in COVID-19. The repertoire was sequenced with immunoSEQ multiplex PCR; TCRdb's copy has only in-frame clones and lacks some. The sample carries about 230,000 clones, roughly 91% recorded once. Sequencing was done on a sample of PBMCs or T cells enriched from blood (not recorded which). These TCRs come from a woman in her 30s with acute COVID-19.

The chain links TRBV2 to TRBJ1-6; tentative D call: TRBD1 (6 bases). This CDR3 has 13 amino acids. The ends were cut back, 6 bases at V and 8 bases at J, with 11 bases in the middle. The germline V gene encodes CDR1 SNHLY and CDR2 FYNNEI. The CDR3 reads CASSGQPYSPLHF. The CDR3 nucleotides read TGTGCCAGCAGCGGACAGCCATATTCACCCCTCCACTTT.

The chain employs TRBV5-1 and TRBJ1-1; the D gene is possibly TRBD1 (5 bases). Germline assignment: CDR1 SGHRS and CDR2 YFSETQ. V lost 0 bases, J lost 5 bases, and 5 bases lay in between. The CDR3 totals 12 residues. The CDR3 loop is CASSLEGTEAFF. The CDR3 coding sequence is TGCGCCAGCAGCTTGGAGGGGACTGAAGCTTTCTTT.

The chain couples TRBV7-2 to TRBJ2-3; 8 nucleotides align to TRBD2. Per the germline V gene, CDR1 is SGHTA and CDR2 is FQGNSA. The CDR3 is made up of 15 amino acids. V lost 0 bases, J lost 5 bases, and 4 bases stayed unmatched. CDR3 DNA: TGTGCCAGCAGCTTAGCGCCCGGGGGGGTAGATACGCAGTATTTT. It encodes CASSLAPGGVDTQYF.

The chain uses TRBV6-5 and TRBJ1-2; D is possibly TRBD1 (5 bases). The CDR3 is 14 amino acids. Germline assignment: CDR1 MNHEY and CDR2 SVGAGI. V lost 4 bases, J lost 4 bases, and 13 bases lay in between. The CDR3 spells CASSSTDSPYGYTF. The CDR3 DNA reads TGTGCCAGCAGTTCTACCGACAGCCCCTATGGCTACACCTTC.